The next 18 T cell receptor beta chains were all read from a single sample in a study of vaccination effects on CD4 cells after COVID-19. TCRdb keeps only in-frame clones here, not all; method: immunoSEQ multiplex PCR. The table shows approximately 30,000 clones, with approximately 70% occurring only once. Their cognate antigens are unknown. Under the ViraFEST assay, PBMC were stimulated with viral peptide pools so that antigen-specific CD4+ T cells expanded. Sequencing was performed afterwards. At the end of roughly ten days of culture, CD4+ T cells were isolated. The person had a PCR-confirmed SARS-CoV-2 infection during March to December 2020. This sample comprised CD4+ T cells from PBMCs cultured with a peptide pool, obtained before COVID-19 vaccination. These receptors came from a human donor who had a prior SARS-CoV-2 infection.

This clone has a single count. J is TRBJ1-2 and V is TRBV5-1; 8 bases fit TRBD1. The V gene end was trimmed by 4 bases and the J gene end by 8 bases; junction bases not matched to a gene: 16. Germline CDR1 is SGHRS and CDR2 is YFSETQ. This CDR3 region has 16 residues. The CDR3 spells CASSVYPPGQGLGYTF. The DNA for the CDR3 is TGCGCCAGCAGCGTGTACCCCCCCGGACAGGGATTGGGCTACACCTTC.

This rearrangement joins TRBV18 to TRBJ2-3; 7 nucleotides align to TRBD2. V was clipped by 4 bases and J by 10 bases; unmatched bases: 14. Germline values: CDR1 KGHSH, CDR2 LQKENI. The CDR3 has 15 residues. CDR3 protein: CASSRLAGAASPQYF. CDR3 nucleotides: TGTGCCAGCTCACGGTTGGCGGGAGCGGCCAGTCCGCAGTATTTT.

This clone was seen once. CDR3 loop: CASSWTSGREQYF. The DNA for the CDR3 is TGTGCCAGCAGTTGGACTAGCGGGCGCGAGCAGTACTTC. The chain links TRBV12-3 or TRBV12-4 to TRBJ2-7, with 11 bases lining up with TRBD2. V lost 4 bases and J lost 6; bases outside the gene matches: 2. The CDR3 covers 13 residues.

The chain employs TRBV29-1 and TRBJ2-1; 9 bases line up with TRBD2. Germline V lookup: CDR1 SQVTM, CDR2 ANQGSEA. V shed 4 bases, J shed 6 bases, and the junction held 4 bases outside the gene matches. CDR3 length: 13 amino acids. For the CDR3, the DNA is TGCAGCGTTGCTAGCGGGAATGGCAATGAGCAGTTCTTC. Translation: CSVASGNGNEQFF.

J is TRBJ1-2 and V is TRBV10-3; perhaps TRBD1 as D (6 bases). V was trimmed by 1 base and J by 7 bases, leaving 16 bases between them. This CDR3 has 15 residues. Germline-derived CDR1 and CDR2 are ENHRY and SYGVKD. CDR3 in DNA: TGTGCCATCAGTGAGTACCTCTCGCAGGGGCTTGGCTACACCTTC. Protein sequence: CAISEYLSQGLGYTF.

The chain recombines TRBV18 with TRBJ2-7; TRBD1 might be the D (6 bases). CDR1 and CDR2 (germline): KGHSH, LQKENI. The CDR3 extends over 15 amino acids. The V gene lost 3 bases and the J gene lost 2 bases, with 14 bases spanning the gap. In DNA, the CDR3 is TGTGCCAGCTCACCTTCTCAGGGGCGGACCTACGAGCAGTACTTC. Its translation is CASSPSQGRTYEQYF.

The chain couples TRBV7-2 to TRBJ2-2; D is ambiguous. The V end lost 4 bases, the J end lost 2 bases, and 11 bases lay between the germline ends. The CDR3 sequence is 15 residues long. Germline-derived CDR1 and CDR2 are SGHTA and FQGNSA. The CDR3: CASSSVSRNTGELFF. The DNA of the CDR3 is TGTGCCAGCAGCTCCGTCAGCCGTAACACCGGGGAGCTGTTTTTT. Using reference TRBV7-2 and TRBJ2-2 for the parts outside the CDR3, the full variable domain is GAGVSQSPSNKVTEKGKDVELRCDPISGHTALYWYRQSLGQGLEFLIYFQGNSAPDKSGLPSDRFSAERTGGSVSTLTIQRTQQEDSAVYLCASSSVSRNTGELFFGEGSRLTVL.

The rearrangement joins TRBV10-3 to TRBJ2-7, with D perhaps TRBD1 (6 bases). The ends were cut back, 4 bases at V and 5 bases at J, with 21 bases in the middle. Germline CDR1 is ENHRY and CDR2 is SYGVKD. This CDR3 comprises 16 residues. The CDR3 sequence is CAISGVQGPPGDEQYF. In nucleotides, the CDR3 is TGTGCCATCAGTGGGGTGCAGGGGCCTCCTGGCGACGAGCAGTACTTC.

In nucleotides, the CDR3 is TGTGCCACGGGGGAGGCGGGGGAGACCCAGTACTTC. Translating gives CATGEAGETQYF. The chain couples TRBV24-1 to TRBJ2-5; D perhaps matches TRBD2 (6 bases). Trimming took off 10 bases at V and 5 bases at J, with 13 bases between the two ends. Germline-derived CDR1 and CDR2 are KGHDR and SFDVKD. This CDR3 comprises 12 residues.

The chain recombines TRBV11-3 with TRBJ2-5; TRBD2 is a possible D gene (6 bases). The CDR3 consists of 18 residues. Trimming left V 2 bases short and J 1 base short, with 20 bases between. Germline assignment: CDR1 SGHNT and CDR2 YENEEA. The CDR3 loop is CASSLTSWGSSSQETQYF. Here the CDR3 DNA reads TGTGCCAGCAGCTTAACTAGCTGGGGGAGTAGCTCCCAAGAGACCCAGTACTTC.

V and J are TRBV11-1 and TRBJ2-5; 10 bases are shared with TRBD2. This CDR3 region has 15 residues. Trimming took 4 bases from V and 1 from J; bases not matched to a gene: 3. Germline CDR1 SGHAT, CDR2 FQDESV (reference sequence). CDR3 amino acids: CASSSPSGGQETQYF. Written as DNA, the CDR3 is TGTGCCAGCAGCTCGCCTAGCGGGGGCCAAGAGACCCAGTACTTC.

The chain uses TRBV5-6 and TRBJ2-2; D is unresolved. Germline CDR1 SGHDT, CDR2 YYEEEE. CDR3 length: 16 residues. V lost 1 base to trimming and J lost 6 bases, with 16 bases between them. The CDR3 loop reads CASSLSSAGFPGELFF. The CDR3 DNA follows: TGTGCCAGCAGCTTGTCCAGCGCCGGTTTCCCCGGGGAGCTGTTTTTT.

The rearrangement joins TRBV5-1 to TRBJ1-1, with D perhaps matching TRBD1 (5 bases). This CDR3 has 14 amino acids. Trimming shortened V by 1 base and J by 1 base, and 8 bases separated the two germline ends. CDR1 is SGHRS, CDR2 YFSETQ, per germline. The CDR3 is CASSLITGNTEAFF. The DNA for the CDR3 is TGCGCCAGCAGCTTGATCACAGGGAACACTGAAGCTTTCTTT.

The CDR3 region is CASSLPGTGSTGELFF. The CDR3 region has the DNA TGCGCCAGCAGCTTGCCCGGGACAGGATCCACCGGGGAGCTGTTTTTT. The rearrangement links TRBV5-1 to TRBJ2-2; 8 bases align to TRBD1. The ends lost 1 base at V and 4 bases at J; junction bases unmatched: 6. CDR3 length: 16 residues. The germline gives CDR1 SGHRS, CDR2 YFSETQ.

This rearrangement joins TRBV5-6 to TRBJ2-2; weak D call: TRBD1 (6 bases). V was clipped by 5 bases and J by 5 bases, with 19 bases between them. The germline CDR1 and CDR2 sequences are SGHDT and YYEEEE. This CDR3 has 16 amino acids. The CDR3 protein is CASSLYPGHTTGELFF. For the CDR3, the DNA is TGTGCCAGCAGTTTGTACCCGGGACACACGACCGGGGAGCTGTTTTTT.

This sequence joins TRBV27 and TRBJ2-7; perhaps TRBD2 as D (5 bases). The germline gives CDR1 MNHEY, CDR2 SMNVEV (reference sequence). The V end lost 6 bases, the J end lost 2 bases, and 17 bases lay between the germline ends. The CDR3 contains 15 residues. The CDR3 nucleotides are TGTGCCAGCAGCCGCCGGAGGACTTCAACCTACGAGCAGTACTTC. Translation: CASSRRRTSTYEQYF.

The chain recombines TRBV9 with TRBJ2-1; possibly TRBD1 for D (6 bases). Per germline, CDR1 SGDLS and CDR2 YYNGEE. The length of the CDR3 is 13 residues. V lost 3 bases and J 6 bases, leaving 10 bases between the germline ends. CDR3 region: CASSADRSNEQFF. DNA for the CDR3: TGTGCCAGCAGCGCGGACAGATCCAATGAGCAGTTCTTC.

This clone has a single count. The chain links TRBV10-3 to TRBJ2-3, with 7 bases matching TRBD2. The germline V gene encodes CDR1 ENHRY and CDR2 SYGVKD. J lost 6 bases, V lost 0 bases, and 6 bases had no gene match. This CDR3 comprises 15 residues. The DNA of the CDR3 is TGTGCCATCAGTGAGTCGGGAGGGAGACAGGATACGCAGTATTTT. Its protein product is CAISESGGRQDTQYF.